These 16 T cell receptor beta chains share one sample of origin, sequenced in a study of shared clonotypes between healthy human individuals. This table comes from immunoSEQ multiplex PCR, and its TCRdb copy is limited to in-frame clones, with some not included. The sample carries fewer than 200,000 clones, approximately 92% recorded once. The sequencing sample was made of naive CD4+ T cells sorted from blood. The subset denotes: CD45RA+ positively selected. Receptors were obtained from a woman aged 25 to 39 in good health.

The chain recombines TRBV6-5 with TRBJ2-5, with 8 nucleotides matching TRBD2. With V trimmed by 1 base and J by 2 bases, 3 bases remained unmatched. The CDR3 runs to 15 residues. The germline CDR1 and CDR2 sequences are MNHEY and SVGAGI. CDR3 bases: TGTGCCAGCAGTTACTTCACTAGCGGACAAGAGACCCAGTACTTC. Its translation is CASSYFTSGQETQYF.

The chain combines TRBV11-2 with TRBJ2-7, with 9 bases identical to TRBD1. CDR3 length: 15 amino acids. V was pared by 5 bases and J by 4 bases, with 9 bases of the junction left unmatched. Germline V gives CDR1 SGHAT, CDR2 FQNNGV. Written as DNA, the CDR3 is TGTGCCAGCAGCCGTCAGCGGGACAGGGTATACGAGCAGTACTTC. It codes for CASSRQRDRVYEQYF.

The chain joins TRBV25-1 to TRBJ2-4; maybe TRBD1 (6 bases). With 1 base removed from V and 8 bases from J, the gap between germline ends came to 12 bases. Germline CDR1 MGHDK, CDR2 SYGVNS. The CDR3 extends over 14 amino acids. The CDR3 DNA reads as TGTGCCAGCAGTGAATTGTCAAAGGGGGACATTCAGTACTTC. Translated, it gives CASSELSKGDIQYF.

This CDR3 is CASSPRGANVLTF. CDR3 sequence (DNA): TGTGCCAGCAGCCCCCGGGGGGCCAACGTCCTGACTTTC. The chain carries TRBV7-6 and TRBJ2-6, with no clear D. Germline V lookup: CDR1 SGHVS, CDR2 FNYEAQ. The length of the CDR3 is 13 residues. Trimming removed 5 bases from V and 4 bases from J, with 6 bases in between.

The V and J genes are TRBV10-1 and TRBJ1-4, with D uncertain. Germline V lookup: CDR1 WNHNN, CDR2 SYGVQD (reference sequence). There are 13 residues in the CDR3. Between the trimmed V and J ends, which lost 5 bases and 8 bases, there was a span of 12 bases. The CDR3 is CASSRSGDEKLFF. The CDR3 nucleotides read TGCGCCAGCAGTCGTTCGGGAGACGAAAAACTGTTTTTT.

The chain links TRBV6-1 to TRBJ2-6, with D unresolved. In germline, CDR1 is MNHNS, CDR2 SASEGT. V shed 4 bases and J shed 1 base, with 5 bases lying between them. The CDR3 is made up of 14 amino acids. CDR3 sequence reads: CASSAGSGANVLTF. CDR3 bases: TGTGCCAGCAGTGCAGGATCTGGGGCCAACGTCCTGACTTTC.

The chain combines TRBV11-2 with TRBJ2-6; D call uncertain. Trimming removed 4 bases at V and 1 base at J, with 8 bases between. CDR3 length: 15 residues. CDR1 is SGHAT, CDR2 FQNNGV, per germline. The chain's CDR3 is CASSSRKSGANVLTF. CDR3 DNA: TGTGCCAGCAGCTCGAGAAAATCTGGGGCCAACGTCCTGACTTTC.

The CDR3 DNA sequence: TGTGCCAGCAGCTTACGACATCCCGGGGCCAAAAACATTCAGTACTTC. Residues: CASSLRHPGAKNIQYF. The chain is built from TRBV11-3 and TRBJ2-4; D unclear. Looked up from germline, CDR1 is SGHNT and CDR2 is YENEEA. V lost 2 bases and J lost 1, with 12 bases in between. This CDR3 is built from 16 residues.

The CDR3 region is CASSRTGTNYGYTF. The CDR3 DNA reads TGCGCCAGCAGCCGGACAGGGACTAACTATGGCTACACCTTC. The J gene is TRBJ1-2, the V gene TRBV5-1, with 8 bases that match TRBD1. Germline V gene sequence: CDR1 SGHRS, CDR2 YFSETQ. Unmatched junction bases numbered 2, after V lost 4 bases and J lost 0 bases. This CDR3 has 14 amino acids.

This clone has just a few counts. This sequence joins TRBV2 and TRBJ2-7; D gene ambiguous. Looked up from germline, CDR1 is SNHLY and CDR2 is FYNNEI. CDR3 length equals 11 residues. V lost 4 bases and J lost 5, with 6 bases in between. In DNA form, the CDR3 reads TGTGCCAGCAGTGTCGTGAACGAGCAGTACTTC. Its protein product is CASSVVNEQYF.

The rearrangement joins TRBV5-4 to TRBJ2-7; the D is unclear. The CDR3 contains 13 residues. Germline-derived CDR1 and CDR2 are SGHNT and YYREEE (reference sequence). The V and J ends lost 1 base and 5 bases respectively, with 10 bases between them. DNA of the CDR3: TGTGCCAGCAGCTTGTATGCTGGGGACGAGCAGTACTTC. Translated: CASSLYAGDEQYF.

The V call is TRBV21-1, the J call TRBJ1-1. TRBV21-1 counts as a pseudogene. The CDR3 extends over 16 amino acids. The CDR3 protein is CASSKARPLGGTEAFF. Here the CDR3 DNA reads TGTGCCAGCAGCAAAGCGCGGCCTCTCGGAGGGACTGAAGCTTTCTTT.

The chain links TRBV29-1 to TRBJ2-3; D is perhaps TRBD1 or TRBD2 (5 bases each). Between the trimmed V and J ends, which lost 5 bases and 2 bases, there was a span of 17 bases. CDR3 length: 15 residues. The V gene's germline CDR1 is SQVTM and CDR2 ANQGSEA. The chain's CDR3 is CSVQPRGFDTDTQYF. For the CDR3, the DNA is TGCAGCGTTCAACCGAGGGGTTTCGACACAGATACGCAGTATTTT.

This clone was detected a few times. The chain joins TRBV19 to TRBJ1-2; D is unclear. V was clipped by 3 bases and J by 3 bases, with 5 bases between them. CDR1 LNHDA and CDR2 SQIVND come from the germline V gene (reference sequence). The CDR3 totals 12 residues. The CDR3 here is CASSMWDYGYTF. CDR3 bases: TGTGCCAGTAGTATGTGGGACTATGGCTACACCTTC.

CDR3 sequence reads: CSVGRGAGGNYEQYF. The CDR3 nucleotides read TGCAGCGTGGGAAGGGGTGCGGGAGGGAACTACGAGCAGTACTTC. V usage is TRBV29-1 and J usage is TRBJ2-5; 9 nucleotides agree with TRBD2. The DNA matches TRBJ2-7 better at its end, which makes the J call doubtful. The CDR3 is 15 residues long. The germline V gene has CDR1 SQVTM and CDR2 ANQGSEA.

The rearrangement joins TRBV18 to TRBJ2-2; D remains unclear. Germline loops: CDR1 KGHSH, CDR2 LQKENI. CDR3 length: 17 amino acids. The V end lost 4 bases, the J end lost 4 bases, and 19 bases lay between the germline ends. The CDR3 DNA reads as TGTGCCAGCTCACACATTACTTCGGTGGTGAGCACCGGGGAGCTGTTTTTT. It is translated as CASSHITSVVSTGELFF.